This TCR beta chain originates from a study of control samples from healthy donors and cancer patients. Deletions cut 6 bases from V and 4 bases from J, with 6 bases between. CDR1 MGHRA and CDR2 YSYEKL come from the germline V gene. The CDR3 is made up of 12 amino acids. Profiled with immunoSEQ multiplex PCR; TCRdb holds only in-frame clones, not every one. The table lists 100,000 to 150,000 clones, 90% of them singletons, with roughly 2.7% in the top ten. The source is a man aged 35-49 years in good health. The chain has TRBV4-1 and TRBJ2-2; D is unclear. The sequencing input was blood. The CDR3 bases are TGCGCCAGCAGGGTCGGCACCGGGGAGCTGTTTTTT. Protein product: CASRVGTGELFF.